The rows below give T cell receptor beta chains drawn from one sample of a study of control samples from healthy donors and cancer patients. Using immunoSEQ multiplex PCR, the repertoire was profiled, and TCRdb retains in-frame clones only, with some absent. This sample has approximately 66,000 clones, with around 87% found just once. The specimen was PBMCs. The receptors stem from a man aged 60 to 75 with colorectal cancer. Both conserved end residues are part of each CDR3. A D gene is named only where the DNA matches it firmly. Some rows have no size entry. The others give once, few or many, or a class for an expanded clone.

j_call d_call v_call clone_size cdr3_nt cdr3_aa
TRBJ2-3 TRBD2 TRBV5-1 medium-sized TGCGCCAGCAGCTGGGGAGGGGCGAGCACAGATACGCAGTATTTT CASSWGGASTDTQYF
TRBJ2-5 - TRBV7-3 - TGTGCCAGCAGACCTGACAGCACCCAAGAGACCCAGTACTTC CASRPDSTQETQYF
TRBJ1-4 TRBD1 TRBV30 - TGTGCCTGGAGCCCCGGATGGGGGACAGCTAATGAAAAACTGTTTTTT CAWSPGWGTANEKLFF
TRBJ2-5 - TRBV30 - TGTGCCGGATCCCGGAGCCAACAAGAGACCCAGTACTTC CAGSRSQQETQYF
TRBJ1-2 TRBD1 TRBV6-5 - TGTGCCAGCAGTTACACCCCATGGCAGGGGGCGGATAGCTACACCTTC CASSYTPWQGADSYTF
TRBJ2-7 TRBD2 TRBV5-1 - TGCGCCAGCAGCAGGACTAGCGGGGGTCCTACCTACGAGCAGTACTTC CASSRTSGGPTYEQYF
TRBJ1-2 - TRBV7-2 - TGTGCCAGCAGCTTAGCAGGGAACTATGGCTACACCTTC CASSLAGNYGYTF
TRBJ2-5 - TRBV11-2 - TGTGCCAGCAGCTCGGGCCCGACTAAAGAGACCCAGTACTTC CASSSGPTKETQYF
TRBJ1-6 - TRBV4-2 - TGTGCCAGCAGCCAAGAACCGGGGCCCAATTCACCCCTCCACTTT CASSQEPGPNSPLHF
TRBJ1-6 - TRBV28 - TGTGCCAGCAGTCTCCCCGTAGGATCACCCCTCCACTTT CASSLPVGSPLHF
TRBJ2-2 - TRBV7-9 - TGTGCCAGCGGTCTAGCAACAGGGCAGAGCACCGGGGAGCTGTTTTTT CASGLATGQSTGELFF
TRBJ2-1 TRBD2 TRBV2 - TGTGCCAGCAGTGTTGTAGGCGGGGGGGTTTACAATGAGCAGTTCTTC CASSVVGGGVYNEQFF
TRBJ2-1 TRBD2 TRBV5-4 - TGTGCCAGCAGCCGGGGACTAGCGGGGTCCTACAATGAGCAGTTCTTC CASSRGLAGSYNEQFF
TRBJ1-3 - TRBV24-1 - TGTGCCACCAGTGAAGCTGGAAACACCATATATTTT CATSEAGNTIYF
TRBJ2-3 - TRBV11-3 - TGTGCCAGCAGCCCGCACCTGGGAACAGATACGCAGTATTTT CASSPHLGTDTQYF
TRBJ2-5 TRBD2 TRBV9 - TGTGCCAGCAGCGTAGGTAGTCTAGCGGGGGGGAGTCAAGAGACCCAGTACTTC CASSVGSLAGGSQETQYF
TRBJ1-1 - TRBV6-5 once TGTGCCATAGAGGGTTGGACGGGGACTGAAGCTTTCTTT CAIEGWTGTEAFF
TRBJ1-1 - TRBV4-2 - TGTGCCAGCAGCCATATGGCAGTTAACACTGAAGCTTTCTTT CASSHMAVNTEAFF
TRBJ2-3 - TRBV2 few TGTGCCAGCAGTGAAGTTCCAGATACGCAGTATTTT CASSEVPDTQYF
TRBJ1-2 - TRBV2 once TGTGCCAGCACCCCTCTGAGGACCCCATATGGCTACACCTTC CASTPLRTPYGYTF
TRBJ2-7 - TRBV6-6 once TGTGCCAGCAGTCCAGCGGTCTACGAGCAGTACTTC CASSPAVYEQYF
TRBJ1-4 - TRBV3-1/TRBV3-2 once TGTGCCAGCAGCCAAGATGGCGCAGGGCTGAGTGGAAAACTGTTTTTT CASSQDGAGLSGKLFF
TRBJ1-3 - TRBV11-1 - TGTGCCAGCAGCTTACGCCGGGCGGGAGGAAACACCATATATTTT CASSLRRAGGNTIYF
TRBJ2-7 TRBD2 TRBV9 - TGTGCCAGCAGCGCGCGGACTAGCGATTCCTACGAGCAGTACTTC CASSARTSDSYEQYF
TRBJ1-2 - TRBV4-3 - TGCGCCAGCAGCCAAGACCCCTTAGCTAACTATGGCTACACCTTC CASSQDPLANYGYTF